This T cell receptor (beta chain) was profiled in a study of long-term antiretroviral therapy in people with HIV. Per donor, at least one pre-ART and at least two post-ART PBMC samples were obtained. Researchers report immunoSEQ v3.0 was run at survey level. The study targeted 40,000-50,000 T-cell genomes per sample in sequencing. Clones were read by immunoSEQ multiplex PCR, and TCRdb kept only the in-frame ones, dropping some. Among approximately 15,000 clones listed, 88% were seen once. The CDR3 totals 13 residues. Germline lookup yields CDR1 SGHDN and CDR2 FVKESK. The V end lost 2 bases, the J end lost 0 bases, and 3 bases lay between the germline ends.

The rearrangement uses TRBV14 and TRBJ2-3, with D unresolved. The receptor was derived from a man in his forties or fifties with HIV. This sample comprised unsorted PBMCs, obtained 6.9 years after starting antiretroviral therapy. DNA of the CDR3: TGTGCCAGCAGCCAACCGAGCACAGATACGCAGTATTTT. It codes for CASSQPSTDTQYF. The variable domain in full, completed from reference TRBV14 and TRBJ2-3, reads EAGVTQFPSHSVIEKGQTVTLRCDPISGHDNLYWYRRVMGKEIKFLLHFVKESKQDESGMPNNRFLAERTGGTYSTLKVQPAELEDSGVYFCASSQPSTDTQYFGPGTRLTVL.